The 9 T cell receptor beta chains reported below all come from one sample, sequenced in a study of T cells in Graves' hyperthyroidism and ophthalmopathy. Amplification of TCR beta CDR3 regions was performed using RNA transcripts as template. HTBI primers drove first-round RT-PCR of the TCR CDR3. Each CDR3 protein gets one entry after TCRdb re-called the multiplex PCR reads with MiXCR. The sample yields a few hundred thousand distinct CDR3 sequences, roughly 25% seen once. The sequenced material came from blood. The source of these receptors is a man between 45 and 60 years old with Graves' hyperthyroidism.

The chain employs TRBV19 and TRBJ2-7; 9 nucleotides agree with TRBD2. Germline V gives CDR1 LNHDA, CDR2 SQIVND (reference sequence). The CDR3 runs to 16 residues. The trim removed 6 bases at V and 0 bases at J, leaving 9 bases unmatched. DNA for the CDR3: TGTGCCAGTAGCCTGGCTAGCGGGGAGCACTCCTACGAGCAGTACTTC. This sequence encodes CASSLASGEHSYEQYF.

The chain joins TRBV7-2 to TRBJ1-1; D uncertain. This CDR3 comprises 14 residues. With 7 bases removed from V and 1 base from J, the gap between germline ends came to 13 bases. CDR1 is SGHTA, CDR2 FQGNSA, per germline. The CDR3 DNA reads TGTGCCAGCACCCAACCCCCGGAGAACACTGAAGCTTTCTTT. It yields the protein CASTQPPENTEAFF.

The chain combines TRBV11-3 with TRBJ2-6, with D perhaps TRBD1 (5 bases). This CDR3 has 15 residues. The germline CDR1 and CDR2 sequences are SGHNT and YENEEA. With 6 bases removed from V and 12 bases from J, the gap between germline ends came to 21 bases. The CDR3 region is CASSRVGRVSSVLTF. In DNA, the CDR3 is TGTGCCAGCAGTCGGGTGGGGCGCGTTTCTAGCGTCCTGACTTTC.

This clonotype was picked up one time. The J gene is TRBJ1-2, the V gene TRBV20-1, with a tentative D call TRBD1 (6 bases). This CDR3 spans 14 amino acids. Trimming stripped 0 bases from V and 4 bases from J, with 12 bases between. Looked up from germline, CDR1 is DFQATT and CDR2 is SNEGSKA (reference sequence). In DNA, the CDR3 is TGCAGTGCTAGAGATCGGATCAGGGGCTATGGCTACACCTTC. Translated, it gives CSARDRIRGYGYTF.

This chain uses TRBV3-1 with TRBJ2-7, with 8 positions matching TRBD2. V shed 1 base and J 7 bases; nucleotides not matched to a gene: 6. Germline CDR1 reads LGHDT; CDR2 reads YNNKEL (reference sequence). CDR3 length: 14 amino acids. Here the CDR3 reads CASSQVPGRGEQYF. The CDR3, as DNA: TGTGCCAGCAGCCAAGTCCCCGGGAGGGGAGAGCAGTACTTC.

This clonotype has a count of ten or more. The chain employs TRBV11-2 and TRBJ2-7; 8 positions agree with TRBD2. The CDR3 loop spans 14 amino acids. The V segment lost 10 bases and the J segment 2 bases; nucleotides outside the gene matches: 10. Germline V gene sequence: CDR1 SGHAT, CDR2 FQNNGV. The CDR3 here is CATQRVAGTYEQYF. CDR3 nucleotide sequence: TGTGCCACGCAGAGGGTAGCGGGGACCTACGAGCAGTACTTC.

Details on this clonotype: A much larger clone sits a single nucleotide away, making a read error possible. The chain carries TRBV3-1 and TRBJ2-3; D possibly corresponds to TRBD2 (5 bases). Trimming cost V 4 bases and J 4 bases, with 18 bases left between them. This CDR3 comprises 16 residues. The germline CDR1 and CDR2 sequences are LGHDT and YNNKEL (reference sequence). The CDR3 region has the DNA TGTGCCAGCAGCCTGACCAGGTCGCGGGTCGCAGATACGCAGTATTTT. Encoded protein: CASSLTRSRVADTQYF.

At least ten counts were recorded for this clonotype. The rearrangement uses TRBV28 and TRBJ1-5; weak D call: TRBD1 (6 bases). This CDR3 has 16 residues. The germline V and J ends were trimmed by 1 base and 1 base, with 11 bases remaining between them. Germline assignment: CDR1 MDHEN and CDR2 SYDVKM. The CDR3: CASSLLGGGSNQPQHF. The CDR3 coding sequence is TGTGCCAGCAGTTTATTGGGAGGGGGGAGCAATCAGCCCCAGCATTTT.

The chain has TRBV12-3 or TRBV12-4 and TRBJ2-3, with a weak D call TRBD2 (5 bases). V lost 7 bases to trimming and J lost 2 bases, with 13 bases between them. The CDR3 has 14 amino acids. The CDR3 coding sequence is TGTGCCAGCACAGGTAGCGCCCTCACAGATACGCAGTATTTT. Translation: CASTGSALTDTQYF.